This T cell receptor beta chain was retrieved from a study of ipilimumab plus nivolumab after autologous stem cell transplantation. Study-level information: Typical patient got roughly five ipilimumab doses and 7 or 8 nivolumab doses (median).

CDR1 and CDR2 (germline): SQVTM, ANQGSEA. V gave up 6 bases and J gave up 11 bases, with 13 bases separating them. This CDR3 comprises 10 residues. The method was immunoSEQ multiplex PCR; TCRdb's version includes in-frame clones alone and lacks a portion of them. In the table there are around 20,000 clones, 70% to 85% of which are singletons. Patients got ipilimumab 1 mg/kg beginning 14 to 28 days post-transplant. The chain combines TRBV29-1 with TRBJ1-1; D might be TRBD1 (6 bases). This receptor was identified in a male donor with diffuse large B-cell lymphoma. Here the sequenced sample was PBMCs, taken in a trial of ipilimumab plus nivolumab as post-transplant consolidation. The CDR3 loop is CSVAGGPAFF. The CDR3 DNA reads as TGCAGCGTGGCGGGGGGCCCGGCTTTCTTT.